The present TCR beta chain was sequenced within a study of identical twins. Study-level results: Shared out-of-frame alpha sequences (those common to twins) showed excess low generation probability. There were fewer insertions in abundant cord blood beta clonotypes, but memory repertoires showed no such pattern.

This clonotype was counted ten times or more. Its specificity is unknown. All donors were healthy, and all were Caucasian. The V end was cut by 6 bases, the J end by 7 bases, with 13 bases between. The CDR3 length is 12 residues. Germline CDR1 and CDR2: MDHEN and SYDVKM. Unique molecular identifiers were present on the cDNA, and a universal primer site came from template switching. TCRdb redid the calling of the 5' RACE reads with MiXCR, one entry per CDR3 protein. The repertoire includes some 240,000 distinct CDR3 sequences, about 10% of them detected once, and approximately 9.1% sits in the top ten. The sample taken for sequencing was memory T cells sorted from blood. This TCR was recovered from a man between 50 and 59 years old in good health. The chain joins TRBV28 to TRBJ2-7; no firm D call. Written as DNA, the CDR3 is TGTGCCAGCAGACTACAGCTACAGGAGCAGTACTTC. Translating gives CASRLQLQEQYF. The full variable domain, its missing parts supplied by reference TRBV28 and TRBJ2-7, is DVKVTQSSRYLVKRTGEKVFLECVQDMDHENMFWYRQDPGLGLRLIYFSYDVKMKEKGDIPEGYSVSREKKERFSLILESASTNQTSMYLCASRLQLQEQYFGPGTRLTVT.